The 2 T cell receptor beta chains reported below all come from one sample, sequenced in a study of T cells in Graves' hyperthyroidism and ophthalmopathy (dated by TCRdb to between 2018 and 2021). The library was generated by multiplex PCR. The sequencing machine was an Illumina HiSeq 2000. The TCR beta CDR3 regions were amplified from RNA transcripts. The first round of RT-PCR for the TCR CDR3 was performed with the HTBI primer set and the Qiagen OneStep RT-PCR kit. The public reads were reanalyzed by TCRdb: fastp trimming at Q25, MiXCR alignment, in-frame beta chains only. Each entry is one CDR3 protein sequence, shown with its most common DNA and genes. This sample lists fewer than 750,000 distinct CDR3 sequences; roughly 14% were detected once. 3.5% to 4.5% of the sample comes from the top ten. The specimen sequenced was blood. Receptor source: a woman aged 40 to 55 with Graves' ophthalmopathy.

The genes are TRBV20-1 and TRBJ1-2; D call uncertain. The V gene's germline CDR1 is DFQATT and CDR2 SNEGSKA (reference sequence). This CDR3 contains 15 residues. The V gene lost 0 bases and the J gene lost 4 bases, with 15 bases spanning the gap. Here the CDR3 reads CSARDLEGGIYGYTF. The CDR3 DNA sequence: TGCAGTGCTAGAGATCTCGAGGGAGGGATCTATGGCTACACCTTC.

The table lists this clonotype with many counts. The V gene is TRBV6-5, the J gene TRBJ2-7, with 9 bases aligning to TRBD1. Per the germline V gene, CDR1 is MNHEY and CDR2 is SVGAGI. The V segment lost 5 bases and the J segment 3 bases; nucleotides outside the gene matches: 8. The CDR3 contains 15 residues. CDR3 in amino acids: CASSNFGTGYYEQYF. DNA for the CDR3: TGTGCCAGCAGTAACTTTGGGACAGGGTACTACGAGCAGTACTTC.